A single sample is the source of the 10 T cell receptor beta chains below, sequenced in a study of T-cell reconstitution after alpha-beta-depleted transplantation in children. As it was prepared, the TCRbeta library received unique molecular identifiers. TCRdb reanalysed the PCR reads using MiXCR and keeps one entry per CDR3 protein. The data contain about 900,000 distinct CDR3 sequences, roughly 29% of them seen just once; the ten biggest clones take up more than 25%. This specimen was PBMCs, mostly from graft donor cells, taken 360 days after TCRalphabeta/CD19-depleted stem cell transplant. All receptors derive from a boy under three years old who had a stem cell transplant for SCID, so the T cells may come from the graft donor.

This clonotype was detected a few times. V is TRBV5-5 and J is TRBJ2-6, with TRBD1 as a possible D gene (6 bases). CDR1 is SGHKS, CDR2 YYEKEE, per germline (reference sequence). The CDR3 runs to 15 residues. V dropped 4 bases and J dropped 1 base, with 9 bases sitting between them. CDR3 sequence reads: CASSGGQSGANVLTF. Written as DNA, the CDR3 is TGTGCCAGCAGCGGAGGACAGTCTGGGGCCAACGTCCTGACTTTC.

The J gene is TRBJ2-1, the V gene TRBV3-1, with D perhaps TRBD2 (6 bases). Germline V CDR1 and CDR2: LGHDT, YNNKEL (reference sequence). Trimming cost V 1 base and J 0 bases, with 16 bases left between them. CDR3 size: 18 residues. The CDR3 sequence: CASSQGSGTASSYNEQFF. In DNA form, the CDR3 reads TGTGCCAGCAGCCAAGGTTCCGGGACTGCGAGCTCCTACAATGAGCAGTTCTTC.

The chain couples TRBV13 to TRBJ2-3; possibly TRBD2 for D (5 bases). V lost 4 bases and J lost 4, with 18 bases in between. The CDR3 spans 16 residues. The germline gives CDR1 PRHDT, CDR2 FYEKMQ (reference sequence). The CDR3 sequence is CASSSTAALLADTQYF. For the CDR3, the DNA is TGTGCCAGCAGCTCTACAGCGGCCCTACTTGCAGATACGCAGTATTTT.

The genes are TRBV12-3 or TRBV12-4 and TRBJ1-1, with D perhaps TRBD1 (6 bases). Between the trimmed V and J ends, which lost 7 bases and 5 bases, there was a span of 17 bases. This CDR3 region has 14 residues. The CDR3 spells CASTRRGVGTEAFF. The CDR3 DNA is TGTGCCAGCACTCGTAGGGGGGTCGGGACTGAAGCTTTCTTT.

There are a few counts of this clonotype. The J gene is TRBJ1-2, the V gene TRBV5-1, with TRBD1 matching over 7 bases. The ends lost 4 bases at V and 0 bases at J; junction bases unmatched: 9. CDR1 and CDR2 (germline): SGHRS, YFSETQ. The CDR3 is 16 amino acids. The CDR3 sequence: CASSAYRGGPNYGYTF. CDR3 DNA sequence: TGCGCCAGCAGCGCCTACAGGGGTGGCCCTAACTATGGCTACACCTTC.

This clonotype was recorded a few times. The genes are TRBV7-8 and TRBJ2-1; D gene unclear. Germline V gene data show CDR1 as SGHVS and CDR2 as FQNEAQ. V was trimmed by 5 bases and J by 8 bases, leaving 16 bases between them. The CDR3 is made up of 14 amino acids. CDR3 sequence reads: CASSPEWAVDEQFF. For the CDR3, the DNA is TGTGCCAGCAGCCCCGAGTGGGCGGTAGATGAGCAGTTCTTC.

There are a few counts of this clonotype. This chain connects TRBV20-1 to TRBJ2-1, with D tentatively TRBD2 (5 bases). CDR3 length equals 15 residues. Trimming took off 0 bases at V and 4 bases at J, with 13 bases between the two ends. Germline CDR1 reads DFQATT; CDR2 reads SNEGSKA (reference sequence). The CDR3 DNA reads as TGCAGTGCTAGAGATCTGAGGGCATCATACAATGAGCAGTTCTTC. As protein: CSARDLRASYNEQFF.

The chain joins TRBV11-2 to TRBJ2-5, with D perhaps assigned TRBD1 or TRBD2 (5 bases each). With 1 base removed from V and 2 bases from J, the gap between germline ends came to 14 bases. Germline V lookup: CDR1 SGHAT, CDR2 FQNNGV. The CDR3 loop spans 16 amino acids. The CDR3 loop is CASSLVFRGTQETQYF. The CDR3 coding sequence is TGTGCCAGCAGCTTAGTCTTTCGGGGCACGCAAGAGACCCAGTACTTC.

This clonotype appeared a few times. The chain recombines TRBV3-1 with TRBJ2-7; 15 nucleotides line up with TRBD2. Trimming cost V 4 bases and J 2 bases; bases outside gene matches: 9. Looked up from germline, CDR1 is LGHDT and CDR2 is YNNKEL (reference sequence). CDR3 length: 18 residues. This chain's CDR3 is CASSPHGTSGGRPYEQYF. In DNA form, the CDR3 reads TGTGCCAGCAGCCCGCACGGGACTAGCGGGGGGCGACCCTACGAGCAGTACTTC.

This chain joins TRBV12-3 or TRBV12-4 and TRBJ1-2; TRBD1 agrees at 8 bases. Losses at the gene ends were 7 bases for V and 5 bases for J; bases not matched to a gene: 12. The CDR3 runs to 15 residues. CDR3 protein: CASKQIGTGPYGYTF. The CDR3 region has the DNA TGTGCCAGCAAACAAATCGGGACAGGCCCTTATGGCTACACCTTC.